A single sample is the source of the 27 T cell receptor beta chains below, sequenced in a study of cytomegalovirus exposure and HLA in healthy donors. Primers included in the PCR were 60 Vbeta and 13 Jbeta primers. Libraries were prepared by immunoSEQ multiplex PCR; TCRdb keeps only in-frame clonotypes and omits some of them. The sample carries roughly 99,000 clones, around three quarters recorded once. Sequenced input: PBMCs. These receptor sequences come from a male donor in good health and CMV-seropositive.

The chain is built from TRBV6-5 and TRBJ2-2, with 7 bases identical to TRBD1. Germline V gene sequence: CDR1 MNHEY, CDR2 SVGAGI. The CDR3 spans 13 residues. Trimming took 10 bases from V and 2 from J; bases not matched to a gene: 4. The CDR3 spells CATGTANTGELFF. The CDR3 DNA sequence: TGTGCCACCGGGACAGCTAACACCGGGGAGCTGTTTTTT.

This clone was observed a handful of times. The chain joins TRBV5-1 to TRBJ1-1, with D perhaps TRBD1 (5 bases). Trimming pared 3 bases from V and 1 base from J, leaving 10 bases between. CDR1 and CDR2 from the germline V gene are SGHRS and YFSETQ. There are 14 residues in the CDR3. CDR3 coding DNA: TGCGCCAGCAGCTACCAAGGGGAGAACACTGAAGCTTTCTTT. Encoded protein: CASSYQGENTEAFF.

Only a few counts were recorded for this clone. The chain employs TRBV30 and TRBJ2-3; TRBD2 matches 13 bases. Trimming removed 3 bases from V and 6 bases from J; junction bases left unmatched: 0. CDR1 is GTSNPN, CDR2 SVGIG, per germline (reference sequence). The CDR3 runs to 13 residues. The CDR3 sequence is CAWRLAGGDTQYF. The CDR3 DNA reads as TGTGCCTGGAGACTAGCGGGAGGGGATACGCAGTATTTT.

The V gene is TRBV25-1, the J gene TRBJ1-1, with D unclear. This CDR3 spans 14 amino acids. Trimming took 2 bases from V and 0 from J, leaving 7 bases between them. In germline, CDR1 is MGHDK, CDR2 SYGVNS. The DNA of the CDR3 is TGTGCCAGCAGTGAAAGCGGGCTGAACACTGAAGCTTTCTTT. This gives the protein CASSESGLNTEAFF. Full variable domain (remainder filled in from reference TRBV25-1 and TRBJ1-1): EADIYQTPRYLVIGTGKKITLECSQTMGHDKMYWYQQDPGMELHLIHYSYGVNSTEKGDLSSESTVSRIRTEHFPLTLESARPSHTSQYLCASSESGLNTEAFFGQGTRLTVV.

This sequence joins TRBV6-1 and TRBJ1-5, with 7 bases identical to TRBD1. CDR3 length: 13 amino acids. J gave up 7 bases and V 7 bases, and 7 bases lay outside the gene matches. Germline V gene data show CDR1 as MNHNS and CDR2 as SASEGT. CDR3 in DNA: TGTGCCAGCATGGGGCAGGGGGGACAGCCCCAGCATTTT. Its protein is CASMGQGGQPQHF.

The table lists this clone with a count of one. J is TRBJ1-1 and V is TRBV2, with 9 bases identical to TRBD1. This CDR3 is built from 14 residues. Looked up from germline, CDR1 is SNHLY and CDR2 is FYNNEI. V shed 4 bases and J 4 bases; nucleotides not matched to a gene: 4. The CDR3 nucleotides read TGTGCCAGCAGTGCAGGACAGGGGCTCACTGAAGCTTTCTTT. Its protein is CASSAGQGLTEAFF.

The chain links TRBV27 to TRBJ2-4; 9 bases align to TRBD1. CDR1 and CDR2 (germline): MNHEY, SMNVEV (reference sequence). V was pared by 6 bases and J by 8 bases, with 5 bases of the junction left unmatched. The CDR3 length is 13 residues. The CDR3 DNA is TGTGCCAGCAGCCTACAGGGGGCGGACATTCAGTACTTC. Translating gives CASSLQGADIQYF.

The chain employs TRBV6-5 and TRBJ1-2; 8 nucleotides align to TRBD1. The CDR3 sequence is 15 residues long. Germline CDR1 is MNHEY and CDR2 is SVGAGI. The J segment lost 2 bases and the V segment lost 0 bases, leaving 2 bases of the junction unmatched. The CDR3 sequence is CASSYSGTGNYGYTF. The CDR3 coding sequence is TGTGCCAGCAGTTACTCCGGGACAGGCAACTATGGCTACACCTTC.

This sequence joins TRBV6-5 and TRBJ1-2; D is perhaps TRBD1 (6 bases). Between the trimmed V and J ends, which lost 5 bases and 4 bases, there was a span of 14 bases. The germline CDR1 and CDR2 sequences are MNHEY and SVGAGI. This CDR3 is 14 amino acids long. CDR3 DNA sequence: TGTGCCAGCAGTCTTTCGACGGACAGCTATGGCTACACCTTC. Protein: CASSLSTDSYGYTF.

About this clone itself: This specimen includes other DNA sequences encoding the same CDR3. V usage is TRBV9 and J usage is TRBJ2-7, with TRBD2 matching over 7 bases. The V and J ends lost 0 bases and 1 base, in that order; junction bases with no gene match: 1. Germline CDR1 SGDLS, CDR2 YYNGEE. This CDR3 contains 14 residues. CDR3: CASSVGAGSYEQYF. The CDR3 region has the DNA TGTGCCAGCAGCGTAGGAGCGGGGTCCTACGAGCAGTACTTC.

The rearrangement joins TRBV7-8 to TRBJ2-3; TRBD1 aligns across 9 bases. V lost 4 bases, J lost 2 bases, and 7 bases stayed unmatched. Germline lookup yields CDR1 SGHVS and CDR2 FQNEAQ. The CDR3 extends over 16 amino acids. CDR3 amino acids: CASSSARDRVTDTQYF. In DNA, the CDR3 is TGTGCCAGCAGCTCCGCCCGGGACAGGGTCACAGATACGCAGTATTTT.

For the CDR3, the DNA is TGTGCCAGCAGCCCTTACGGGGTGCCAGACACTGAAGCTTTCTTT. Its protein product is CASSPYGVPDTEAFF. The chain couples TRBV5-5 to TRBJ1-1; no firm D call. The CDR3 covers 15 residues. The germline V and J ends were trimmed by 4 bases and 3 bases, with 16 bases remaining between them. The germline V gene has CDR1 SGHKS and CDR2 YYEKEE (reference sequence).

There are a few counts of this clone. This chain joins TRBV6-5 and TRBJ1-2; D gene ambiguous. Germline assignment: CDR1 MNHEY and CDR2 SVGAGI. This CDR3 has 14 amino acids. V was pared by 0 bases and J by 8 bases, with 13 bases between. The CDR3 here is CASSYSFPAGGYTF. The CDR3 DNA is TGTGCCAGCAGTTACTCATTCCCTGCGGGGGGCTACACCTTC.

The J gene is TRBJ2-2, the V gene TRBV18; D unresolved. Trimming took off 3 bases at V and 0 bases at J, with 8 bases between the two ends. Germline V CDR1 and CDR2: KGHSH, LQKENI. CDR3 length: 15 amino acids. This chain's CDR3 is CASSPQSANTGELFF. CDR3 coding DNA: TGTGCCAGCTCACCGCAGAGCGCGAACACCGGGGAGCTGTTTTTT.

The V gene is TRBV7-2, the J gene TRBJ1-1; perhaps TRBD1 as D (6 bases). Germline V gene sequence: CDR1 SGHTA, CDR2 FQGNSA. The CDR3 has 14 residues. V gave up 1 base and J gave up 4 bases, with 10 bases separating them. CDR3 nucleotide sequence: TGTGCCAGCAGCTTAGTCAGGGGAAGCACTGAAGCTTTCTTT. It translates to CASSLVRGSTEAFF.

This clone was recorded a few times. V usage is TRBV18 and J usage is TRBJ2-5; D gene uncertain. V lost 4 bases and J lost 0, with 6 bases in between. CDR1 KGHSH and CDR2 LQKENI come from the germline V gene. This CDR3 contains 13 residues. The CDR3 spells CASSRRYQETQYF. The CDR3, as DNA: TGTGCCAGCTCACGCCGGTACCAAGAGACCCAGTACTTC.

This clone turned up a few times. The chain links TRBV25-1 to TRBJ1-2; possible D gene TRBD1, 6 bases. Per the germline V gene, CDR1 is MGHDK and CDR2 is SYGVNS. The CDR3 length is 15 residues. The germline V and J ends were trimmed by 3 bases and 4 bases, with 15 bases remaining between them. Here the CDR3 DNA reads TGTGCCAGCAGTGAGGCGAGGGGGTTTCGCTATGGCTACACCTTC. Translating gives CASSEARGFRYGYTF.

This chain joins TRBV30 and TRBJ1-4; perhaps TRBD1 as D (5 bases). Germline V gene sequence: CDR1 GTSNPN, CDR2 SVGIG (reference sequence). V dropped 0 bases and J dropped 8 bases, with 16 bases sitting between them. This CDR3 is built from 15 residues. This CDR3 is CAWSVRGGAAEKLFF. The CDR3 nucleotides are TGTGCCTGGAGTGTACGAGGAGGGGCCGCGGAAAAACTGTTTTTT.

The chain is built from TRBV2 and TRBJ2-3; the match to TRBD2 covers 14 bases. This CDR3 contains 16 residues. V trimming: 7 bases; J trimming: 4 bases; junction bases outside the gene matches: 7. Germline CDR1 and CDR2: SNHLY and FYNNEI. The CDR3 DNA reads TGTGCCAGCACCCATAGGACTAGCGGGGGGTCAGATACGCAGTATTTT. It encodes CASTHRTSGGSDTQYF.

This clone has a handful of counts. The V call is TRBV6-5, the J call TRBJ1-1, with a possible D match to TRBD1 (6 bases). CDR1 is MNHEY, CDR2 SVGAGI, per germline. V was pared by 6 bases and J by 2 bases, with 13 bases between. This CDR3 has 14 amino acids. In DNA form, the CDR3 reads TGTGCCAGCAGGGGGACAATCCCTAACACTGAAGCTTTCTTT. This translates into CASRGTIPNTEAFF.

V and J are TRBV10-2 and TRBJ1-5; 8 bases match TRBD1. CDR3 size: 12 residues. CDR1 and CDR2 from the germline V gene are WSHSY and SAAADI. V lost 4 bases and J lost 9; bases outside the gene matches: 2. Written as DNA, the CDR3 is TGCGCCAGCAGTGGAGGACAGGGGCCCCAGCATTTT. Its protein is CASSGGQGPQHF.

V gene TRBV7-2 combines with J gene TRBJ2-5; 11 positions match TRBD1. The CDR3 has 15 residues. Germline V gene sequence: CDR1 SGHTA, CDR2 FQGNSA. With 5 bases clipped from V and 4 bases from J, the junction kept 6 bases outside the gene matches. The CDR3 DNA sequence: TGTGCCAGCAGCCCTGGACAGGGGGCACGAGAGACCCAGTACTTC. Translating gives CASSPGQGARETQYF. The full variable domain, in which reference TRBV7-2 and TRBJ2-5 provide the parts outside the CDR3, is GAGVSQSPSNKVTEKGKDVELRCDPISGHTALYWYRQSLGQGLEFLIYFQGNSAPDKSGLPSDRFSAERTGGSVSTLTIQRTQQEDSAVYLCASSPGQGARETQYFGPGTRLLVL.

The rearrangement links TRBV29-1 to TRBJ2-7; tentatively, D is TRBD1 (6 bases). The V end lost 5 bases, the J end lost 3 bases, and 14 bases lay between the germline ends. The CDR3 runs 13 residues. Germline values: CDR1 SQVTM, CDR2 ANQGSEA. CDR3 sequence reads: CSVLVRGSYEQYF. The CDR3 DNA is TGCAGCGTTTTGGTAAGGGGGAGCTACGAGCAGTACTTC.

This clone was found a few times. V gene TRBV25-1 combines with J gene TRBJ1-1; the D gene is possibly TRBD1 (5 bases). This CDR3 contains 12 residues. CDR1 MGHDK and CDR2 SYGVNS come from the germline V gene. V gave up 10 bases and J gave up 7 bases, with 16 bases separating them. CDR3 amino acids: CATGWGGNEAFF. The CDR3 coding sequence is TGTGCCACCGGGTGGGGGGGAAATGAAGCTTTCTTT.

This CDR3 reads CASSPEGIGYGYTF. The CDR3 DNA is TGTGCCAGCTCACCGGAGGGTATAGGCTATGGCTACACCTTC. The chain joins TRBV18 to TRBJ1-2; the D is unclear. CDR1 and CDR2 from the germline V gene are KGHSH and LQKENI. Trimming removed 3 bases at V and 4 bases at J, with 12 bases between. This CDR3 comprises 14 residues.

Only a few counts were recorded for this clone. The V and J genes are TRBV4-3 and TRBJ1-4; D call uncertain. Germline CDR1 LGHNA, CDR2 YSLEER. Trimming took 1 base from V and 4 from J, leaving 4 bases between them. The CDR3 loop spans 13 amino acids. The CDR3 sequence: CASSQGLNEKLFF. The CDR3, as DNA: TGCGCCAGCAGCCAAGGACTTAATGAAAAACTGTTTTTT.

The chain recombines TRBV25-1 with TRBJ2-5; D remains ambiguous. V was cut by 2 bases and J by 2 bases, with 9 bases left in between. The length of the CDR3 is 14 residues. CDR1 is MGHDK, CDR2 SYGVNS, per germline. The CDR3 DNA follows: TGTGCCAGCAGTGAAAGTATTGAGCAAGAGACCCAGTACTTC. Amino acids: CASSESIEQETQYF.